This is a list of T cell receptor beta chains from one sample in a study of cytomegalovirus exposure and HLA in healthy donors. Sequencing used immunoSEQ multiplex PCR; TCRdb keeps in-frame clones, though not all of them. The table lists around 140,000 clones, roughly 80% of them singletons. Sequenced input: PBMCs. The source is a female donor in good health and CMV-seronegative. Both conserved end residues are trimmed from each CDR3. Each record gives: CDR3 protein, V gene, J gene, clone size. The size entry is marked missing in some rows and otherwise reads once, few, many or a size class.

CDR3aa: ASSLTPAGTAYEQY
v_gene: TRBV28
j_gene: TRBJ2-7
abundance: few

CDR3aa: ASSLGTSGRVETQY
v_gene: TRBV5-1
j_gene: TRBJ2-5
abundance: .

CDR3aa: ASSHTAGYGYT
v_gene: TRBV5-4
j_gene: TRBJ1-2
abundance: .

CDR3aa: AWSLRGGGKGTQY
v_gene: TRBV30
j_gene: TRBJ2-3
abundance: .

CDR3aa: ASSSRGGSSIATQY
v_gene: TRBV7-3
j_gene: TRBJ2-5
abundance: .

CDR3aa: ASGSPTGYEQY
v_gene: TRBV27
j_gene: TRBJ2-7
abundance: medium-sized

CDR3aa: ASSVEARSGNTIY
v_gene: TRBV9
j_gene: TRBJ1-3
abundance: .

CDR3aa: ACQEGAKRVNTEAF
v_gene: TRBV30
j_gene: TRBJ1-1
abundance: .

CDR3aa: SVEESGTEQF
v_gene: TRBV29-1
j_gene: TRBJ2-1
abundance: .

CDR3aa: ASSIQGSYGNQPQH
v_gene: TRBV6-6
j_gene: TRBJ1-5
abundance: .

CDR3aa: ASSFLGGTEAF
v_gene: TRBV6-1
j_gene: TRBJ1-1
abundance: .

CDR3aa: ASSLGGRTKGVELF
v_gene: TRBV5-4
j_gene: TRBJ1-4
abundance: few

CDR3aa: AWRGLAGFNEQF
v_gene: TRBV30
j_gene: TRBJ2-1
abundance: .

CDR3aa: ASSQDLWAGGYGYT
v_gene: TRBV4-1
j_gene: TRBJ1-2
abundance: few

CDR3aa: ASSFASLGTDTQY
v_gene: TRBV28
j_gene: TRBJ2-3
abundance: once

CDR3aa: ASSLVLGRGSQPQH
v_gene: TRBV5-8
j_gene: TRBJ1-5
abundance: .

CDR3aa: ASSQPQGRHEQY
v_gene: TRBV4-1
j_gene: TRBJ2-7
abundance: .

CDR3aa: ASSDLTSTDTQY
v_gene: TRBV25-1
j_gene: TRBJ2-3
abundance: once

CDR3aa: ASSLGGGWSETQY
v_gene: TRBV14
j_gene: TRBJ2-5
abundance: .

CDR3aa: ASSITSGGPGTYEQY
v_gene: TRBV19
j_gene: .
abundance: .

CDR3aa: ASSVRRGAPTNEKLF
v_gene: TRBV6-1
j_gene: TRBJ1-4
abundance: .

CDR3aa: ARSGGGTHGYP
v_gene: TRBV30
j_gene: TRBJ1-2
abundance: .

CDR3aa: ASSLARREEDTQY
v_gene: TRBV5-1
j_gene: TRBJ2-3
abundance: .

CDR3aa: ASSPELLAASNYGYT
v_gene: TRBV4-2
j_gene: TRBJ1-2
abundance: .

CDR3aa: ASRLAGKSGETQY
v_gene: TRBV5-1
j_gene: TRBJ2-5
abundance: few

CDR3aa: ASSSGTSGLTDTQY
v_gene: TRBV5-6
j_gene: TRBJ2-3
abundance: .

CDR3aa: ASSGGQGADTEAF
v_gene: TRBV2
j_gene: TRBJ1-1
abundance: .

CDR3aa: ASSIGRQGGGNTIY
v_gene: TRBV19
j_gene: TRBJ1-3
abundance: .

CDR3aa: ASSRPGLAGGTLSYEQY
v_gene: TRBV28
j_gene: TRBJ2-7
abundance: .

CDR3aa: ASRGSSYEQY
v_gene: TRBV7-9
j_gene: TRBJ2-7
abundance: .

CDR3aa: ASIQGGNEKLF
v_gene: TRBV2
j_gene: TRBJ1-4
abundance: .

CDR3aa: ASSHRTGGAGYT
v_gene: TRBV7-9
j_gene: TRBJ1-2
abundance: once

CDR3aa: ASSFEFDSRTDTQY
v_gene: TRBV28
j_gene: TRBJ2-3
abundance: few

CDR3aa: ASSSGQTYEQY
v_gene: TRBV28
j_gene: TRBJ2-7
abundance: .

CDR3aa: ASSGGTSITDTQY
v_gene: TRBV5-1
j_gene: TRBJ2-3
abundance: .

CDR3aa: ATSQGKEQY
v_gene: TRBV19
j_gene: TRBJ2-7
abundance: .

CDR3aa: ASSPTAGGNGSPLH
v_gene: TRBV18
j_gene: TRBJ1-6
abundance: .

CDR3aa: ASSLKSGSSYNEQF
v_gene: TRBV7-9
j_gene: TRBJ2-1
abundance: few

CDR3aa: ASSQSFVNTEAF
v_gene: TRBV4-3
j_gene: TRBJ1-1
abundance: .

CDR3aa: ASSQTGLGFEAF
v_gene: TRBV5-1
j_gene: TRBJ1-1
abundance: .

CDR3aa: ASSLLVANTGELF
v_gene: TRBV19
j_gene: TRBJ2-2
abundance: .

CDR3aa: ASSAGTSGSGETQY
v_gene: TRBV6-1
j_gene: TRBJ2-5
abundance: .

CDR3aa: ASSDPGTGAGYT
v_gene: TRBV25-1
j_gene: TRBJ1-2
abundance: .

CDR3aa: ASSEVGASVSYEQY
v_gene: TRBV6-1
j_gene: .
abundance: .

CDR3aa: ASSSKGTGDGYT
v_gene: TRBV5-4
j_gene: TRBJ1-2
abundance: .

CDR3aa: ASSVVGDTGELF
v_gene: TRBV9
j_gene: TRBJ2-2
abundance: .

CDR3aa: ASRPWLALRKSEQY
v_gene: TRBV28
j_gene: TRBJ2-7
abundance: .

CDR3aa: AIGEQRGGLLYEQY
v_gene: TRBV28
j_gene: TRBJ2-7
abundance: .